Reported below is one TCR beta chain. Profiled with immunoSEQ multiplex PCR; TCRdb holds only in-frame clones, not every one. The sample gives 12,000 or so clones, roughly 60% of which show up once; approximately 7% is in the top ten. This sample was included in a study of neoadjuvant anti-PD-1 for oral cavity cancer. The CDR3 is made up of 15 amino acids. Trimming cost V 1 base and J 8 bases, with 17 bases left between them. Germline V lookup: CDR1 SGHAT, CDR2 FQNNGV. Sequencing was performed on tumor tissue, taken before nivolumab (anti-PD-1) treatment. The TCR sequence derives from a person between 35 and 79 years old with oral cavity squamous cell carcinoma. The donor label of this sample is uncertain. V gene TRBV11-2 combines with J gene TRBJ1-2; a possible D gene is TRBD1 (6 bases). The CDR3 region has the DNA TGTGCCAGCAGCTTAGGTCCAGGGGATGTGGAGGGCTACACCTTC. This encodes CASSLGPGDVEGYTF.